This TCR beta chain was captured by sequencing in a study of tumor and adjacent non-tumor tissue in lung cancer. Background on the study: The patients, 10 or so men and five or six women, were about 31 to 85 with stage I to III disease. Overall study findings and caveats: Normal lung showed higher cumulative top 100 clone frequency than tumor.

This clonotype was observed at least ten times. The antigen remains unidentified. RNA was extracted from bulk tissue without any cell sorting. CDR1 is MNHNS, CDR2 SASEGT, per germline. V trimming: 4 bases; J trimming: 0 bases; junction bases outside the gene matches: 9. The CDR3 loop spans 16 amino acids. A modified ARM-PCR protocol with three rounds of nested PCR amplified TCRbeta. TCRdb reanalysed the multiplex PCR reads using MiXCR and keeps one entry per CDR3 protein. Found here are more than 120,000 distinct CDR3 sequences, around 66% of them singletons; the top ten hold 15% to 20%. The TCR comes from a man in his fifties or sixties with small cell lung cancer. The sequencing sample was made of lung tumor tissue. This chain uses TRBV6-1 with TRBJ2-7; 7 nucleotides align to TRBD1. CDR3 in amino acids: CASSGLHGTVSYEQYF. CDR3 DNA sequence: TGTGCCAGCAGTGGGTTACACGGGACAGTCTCCTACGAGCAGTACTTC.